Sequencing of this T cell receptor (beta chain) was carried out in a study of T cells in Graves' hyperthyroidism and ophthalmopathy (dated by TCRdb to about 2019). For context, the study as a whole: Peripheral blood was collected at initial diagnosis, before any treatment. TCR V-J signatures able to tell the groups apart were searched for in a discovery cohort of 100 or so patients, of whom over 40 had Graves' ophthalmopathy and 55 to 65 had stable Graves' hyperthyroidism. Whether ophthalmopathy could be predicted prospectively was tested in an independent validation cohort made up of roughly 20 hyperthyroidism patients plus 17 patients who later progressed to ophthalmopathy. The 100 discovery patients were randomly divided into training and test sets at a 7:3 ratio. In addition, the study compared T-cell repertoires in thyroid tissue and in blood from several Graves' hyperthyroidism patients. After blood sampling, hyperthyroidism patients were treated with methimazole at a starting dose of 30 mg daily, and ophthalmopathy patients were treated with high-dose intravenous methylprednisolone. The paper describes TCR Vbeta CDR3 sequencing of 135 peripheral blood samples, made up of roughly 40 ophthalmopathy patients, approximately 76 hyperthyroidism patients and 17 progressor patients.

What the authors observed across the whole study: In cross-validation, a model built on a 13 V-J signature told ophthalmopathy apart from stable hyperthyroidism with 87.88% sensitivity and around 83% specificity, and in testing the same model reached 80%/75%. In validation, the model predicted progression to ophthalmopathy with over 60% sensitivity and around 72% specificity, a median of 6.5 months before onset. Sample size was not statistically predetermined, and investigators were not blinded to group allocation. Most expanded thyroid clonotypes (frequency above 0.001) were also detected in blood, suggesting blood repertoires may reflect thyroid immune responses.

The TCR beta CDR3 regions were amplified from the RNA transcripts. The TCR CDR3 was subjected to a first round of RT-PCR using the HTBI primer set and the Qiagen OneStep RT-PCR kit. Libraries were constructed in a second round of multiplex PCR, after which size selection and purification were carried out. Paired-end sequencing of the libraries was performed with 100 bp reads on an Illumina HiSeq2000. On the authors' methods: SOAPnuke was used to process the raw data, removing reads that contained adapters or uncalled bases, had a mean Phred below 15, or lacked an exact match to the constant primer or identifier. High-quality paired reads were merged using COPE v1.2.5, and each unique nucleotide sequence was defined as a clonotype. MiTCR v1.1 was used to align clonotypes to the IMGT TRBV, TRBD and TRBJ reference segments. The analysis included only V-J combinations with a frequency above 0.0001, which together covered approximately 99% of the repertoires. The TCS score was defined as the ratio of F50 (clonal expansion) to E x V (chaos), calculated using BLOSUM62-based TCRdist between CDR3 peptides within each V-J. Welch's t-statistics and random forest reduced 514 V-J features to about 13, which were used in a naive Bayes classifier (R e1071). TCRdb trimmed public reads at Q25 via fastp, called clones via MiXCR and kept in-frame beta chains. Each entry is one CDR3 protein sequence, shown with its most common DNA and genes. TCRdb assigned the V and J calls; the authors' analysis was not used. The sample includes 300,000 to 450,000 distinct CDR3 sequences, with roughly 13% observed a single time. The ten largest clones take up 9.2% of the sample.

Clipping removes 6 bases from V and 8 bases from J, with 13 as the unmatched junction base count. The CDR3 runs 14 residues from the cysteine to the phenylalanine. CDR3 DNA is the only sequence kept; it has 42 bases, read in frame from the first base. CDR1 and CDR2, looked up from the germline V gene, are SNHLY and FYNNEI. A patient counted as having stable Graves' hyperthyroidism if no progression to ophthalmopathy occurred over 18 months of follow-up. Hyperthyroidism patients were aged 18 to 65 years and newly diagnosed, with disease duration of less than 2 months. Exclusion was applied to patients with uncontrolled infections, other autoimmune diseases, pregnancy or lactation. Diagnoses relied on clinical symptoms, serum thyroxine and TRAb, thyroid ultrasound and orbital computed tomography. PBMCs were separated from under 11 ml of fresh peripheral blood using Ficoll-Paque density gradient centrifugation. Total RNA was extracted using Trizol reagent, and RNA quality was assessed on an Agilent 2100 Bioanalyzer.

With regard to this clonotype: Its antigen remains unidentified. No base qualities exist here, and no much larger clone lies one base off it.

The sequencing input was blood. The receptor was derived from a woman under 30 with Graves' hyperthyroidism. The receptor chain draws on TRBV2 and TRBJ2-7; 7 central nucleotides agree with TRBD1. The nucleotide sequence is TGTGCCAGCAGCTCCCGGGACAGCGGACAGAAGCAGTACTTC. The resulting protein is CASSSRDSGQKQYF.